This T cell receptor (beta chain) came from a study of technical replicates of blood from several donors. V was trimmed by 5 bases and J by 1 base, leaving 17 bases between them. Germline CDR1 is SGHNT and CDR2 is YENEEA. This CDR3 has 16 residues. Assay used: immunoSEQ multiplex PCR; TCRdb lists only in-frame clones, some missing. The sample records more than 90,000 clones, 95% being singletons. The V gene is TRBV11-3, the J gene TRBJ1-1, with D maybe TRBD1 (5 bases). The sequenced sample was T cells isolated from PBMCs. This receptor was identified in a human donor in good health. This CDR3 reads CASSPYIREGNTEAFF. The CDR3 bases are TGTGCCAGCAGCCCATACATCAGGGAGGGGAACACTGAAGCTTTCTTT.